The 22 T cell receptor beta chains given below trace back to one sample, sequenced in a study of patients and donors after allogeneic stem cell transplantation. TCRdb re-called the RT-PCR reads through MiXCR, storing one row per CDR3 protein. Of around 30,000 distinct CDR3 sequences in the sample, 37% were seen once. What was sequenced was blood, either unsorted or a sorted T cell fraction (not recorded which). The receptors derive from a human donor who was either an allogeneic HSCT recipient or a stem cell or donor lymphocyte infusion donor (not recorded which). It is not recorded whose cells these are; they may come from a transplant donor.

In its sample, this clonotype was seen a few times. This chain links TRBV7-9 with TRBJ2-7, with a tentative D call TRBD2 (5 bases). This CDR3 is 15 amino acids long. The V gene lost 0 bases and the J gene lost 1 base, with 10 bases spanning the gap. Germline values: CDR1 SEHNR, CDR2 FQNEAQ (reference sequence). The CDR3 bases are TGTGCCAGCAGCTTAGCCGGACTCGGTTCCTACGAGCAGTACTTC. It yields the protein CASSLAGLGSYEQYF.

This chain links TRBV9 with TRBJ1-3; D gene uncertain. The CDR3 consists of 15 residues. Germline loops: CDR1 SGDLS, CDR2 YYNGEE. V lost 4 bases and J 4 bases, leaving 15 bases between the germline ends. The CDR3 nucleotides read TGTGCCAGCAGCCCCACAACGGAGGCGGGAAACACCATATATTTT. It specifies CASSPTTEAGNTIYF.

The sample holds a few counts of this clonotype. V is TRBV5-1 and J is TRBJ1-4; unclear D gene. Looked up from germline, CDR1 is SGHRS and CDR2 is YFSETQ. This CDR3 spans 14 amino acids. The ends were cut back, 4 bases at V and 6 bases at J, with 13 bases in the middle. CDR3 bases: TGCGCCAGCAGCGATCCAGGTAGTGATGAAAAACTGTTTTTT. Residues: CASSDPGSDEKLFF.

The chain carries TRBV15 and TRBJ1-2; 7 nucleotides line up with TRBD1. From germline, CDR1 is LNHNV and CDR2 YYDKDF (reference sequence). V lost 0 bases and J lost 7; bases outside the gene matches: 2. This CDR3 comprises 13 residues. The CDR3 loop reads CATSREWDSGYTF. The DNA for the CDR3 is TGTGCCACCAGCAGAGAATGGGACAGTGGCTACACCTTC.

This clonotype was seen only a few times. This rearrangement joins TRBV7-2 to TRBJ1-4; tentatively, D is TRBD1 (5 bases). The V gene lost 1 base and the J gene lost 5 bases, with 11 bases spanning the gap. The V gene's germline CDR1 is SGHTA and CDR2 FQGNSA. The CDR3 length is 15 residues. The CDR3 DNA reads TGTGCCAGCAGCTTAGTGCCAGGGACGAATGAAAAACTGTTTTTT. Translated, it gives CASSLVPGTNEKLFF.

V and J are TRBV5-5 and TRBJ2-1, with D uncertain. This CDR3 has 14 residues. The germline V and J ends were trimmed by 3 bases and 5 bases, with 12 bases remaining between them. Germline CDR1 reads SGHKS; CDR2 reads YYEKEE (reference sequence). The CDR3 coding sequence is TGTGCCAGCAGCTGGCCGTGGGATCACAATGAGCAGTTCTTC. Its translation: CASSWPWDHNEQFF.

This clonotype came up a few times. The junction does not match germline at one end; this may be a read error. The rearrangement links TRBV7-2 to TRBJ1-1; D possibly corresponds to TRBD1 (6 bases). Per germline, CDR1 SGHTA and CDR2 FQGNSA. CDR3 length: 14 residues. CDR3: CASRLGDMASKAFF. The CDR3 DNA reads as TGTGCCAGCAGATTAGGGGACATGGCCTCTAAAGCTTTCTTT. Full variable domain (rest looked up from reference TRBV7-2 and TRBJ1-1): GAGVSQSPSNKVTEKGKDVELRCDPISGHTALYWYRQSLGQGLEFLIYFQGNSAPDKSGLPSDRFSAERTGGSVSTLTIQRTQQEDSAVYLCASRLGDMASKAFFGQGTRLTVV.

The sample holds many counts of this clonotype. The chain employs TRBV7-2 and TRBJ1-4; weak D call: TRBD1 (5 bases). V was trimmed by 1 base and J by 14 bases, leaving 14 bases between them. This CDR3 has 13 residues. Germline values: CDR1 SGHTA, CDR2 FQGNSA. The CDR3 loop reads CASSLGLKGWLFF. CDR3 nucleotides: TGTGCCAGCAGCTTAGGGCTGAAGGGGTGGCTGTTTTTT.

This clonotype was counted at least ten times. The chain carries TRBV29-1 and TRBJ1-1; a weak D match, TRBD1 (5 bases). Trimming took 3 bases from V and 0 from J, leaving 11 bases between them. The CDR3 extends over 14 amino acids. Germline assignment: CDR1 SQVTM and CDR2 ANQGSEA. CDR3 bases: TGCAGCGTTGACAGGGACCCTATGAACACTGAAGCTTTCTTT. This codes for CSVDRDPMNTEAFF.

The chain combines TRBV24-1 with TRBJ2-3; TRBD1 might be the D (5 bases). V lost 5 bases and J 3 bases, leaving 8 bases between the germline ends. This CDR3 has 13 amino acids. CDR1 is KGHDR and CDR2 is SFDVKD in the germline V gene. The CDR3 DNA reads TGTGCCACCAGTGCAGGGCTGACAGATACGCAGTATTTT. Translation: CATSAGLTDTQYF.

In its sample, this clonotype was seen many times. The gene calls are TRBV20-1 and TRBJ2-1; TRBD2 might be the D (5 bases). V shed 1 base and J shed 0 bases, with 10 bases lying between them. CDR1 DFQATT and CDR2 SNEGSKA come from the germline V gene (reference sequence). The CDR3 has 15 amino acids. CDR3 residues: CSARVGGSSYNEQFF. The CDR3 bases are TGCAGTGCTAGAGTCGGAGGTAGCTCCTACAATGAGCAGTTCTTC.

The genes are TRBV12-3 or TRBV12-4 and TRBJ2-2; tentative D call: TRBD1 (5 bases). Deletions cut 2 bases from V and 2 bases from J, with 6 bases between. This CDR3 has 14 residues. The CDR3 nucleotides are TGTGCCAGCAGTTTAAGGGGAAACACCGGGGAGCTGTTTTTT. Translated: CASSLRGNTGELFF.

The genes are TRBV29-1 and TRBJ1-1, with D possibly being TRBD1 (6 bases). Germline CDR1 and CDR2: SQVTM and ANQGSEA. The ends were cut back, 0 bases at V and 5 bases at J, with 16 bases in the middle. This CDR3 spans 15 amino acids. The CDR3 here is CSVEDSFLGGTEAFF. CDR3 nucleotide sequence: TGCAGCGTTGAAGACTCCTTTCTAGGGGGGACTGAAGCTTTCTTT.

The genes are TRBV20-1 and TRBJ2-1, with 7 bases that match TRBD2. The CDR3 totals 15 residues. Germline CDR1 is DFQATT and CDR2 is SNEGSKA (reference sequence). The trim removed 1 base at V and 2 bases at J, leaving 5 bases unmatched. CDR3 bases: TGCAGTGCTAGAGTAGGAGCGGGGACCTACAATGAGCAGTTCTTC. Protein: CSARVGAGTYNEQFF.

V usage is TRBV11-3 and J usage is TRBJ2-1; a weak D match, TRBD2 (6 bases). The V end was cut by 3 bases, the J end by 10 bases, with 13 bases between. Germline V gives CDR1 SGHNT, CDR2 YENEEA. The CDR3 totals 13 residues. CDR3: CASSFGGPSEQFF. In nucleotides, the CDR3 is TGTGCCAGCAGCTTCGGAGGGCCCAGCGAGCAGTTCTTC.

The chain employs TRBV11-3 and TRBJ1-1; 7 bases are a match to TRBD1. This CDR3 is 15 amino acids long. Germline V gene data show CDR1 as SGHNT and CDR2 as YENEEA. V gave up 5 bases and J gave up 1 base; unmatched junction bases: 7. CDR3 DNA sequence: TGTGCCAGCAGCGGACGACAGGGTCCGAACACTGAAGCTTTCTTT. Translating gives CASSGRQGPNTEAFF.

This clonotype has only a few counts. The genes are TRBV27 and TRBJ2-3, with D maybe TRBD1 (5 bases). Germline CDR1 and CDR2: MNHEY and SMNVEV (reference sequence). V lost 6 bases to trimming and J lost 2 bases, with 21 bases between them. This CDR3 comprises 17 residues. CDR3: CASSRSRSRAYTDTQYF. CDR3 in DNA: TGTGCCAGCAGCCGATCACGCAGCAGGGCCTACACAGATACGCAGTATTTT.

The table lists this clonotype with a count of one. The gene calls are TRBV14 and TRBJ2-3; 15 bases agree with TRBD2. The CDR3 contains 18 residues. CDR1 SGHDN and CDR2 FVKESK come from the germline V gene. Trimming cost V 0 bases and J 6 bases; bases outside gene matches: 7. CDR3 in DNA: TGTGCCAGCAGCCAAGATCGGACTAGCGGGAGGGCCTACGATACGCAGTATTTT. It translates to CASSQDRTSGRAYDTQYF.

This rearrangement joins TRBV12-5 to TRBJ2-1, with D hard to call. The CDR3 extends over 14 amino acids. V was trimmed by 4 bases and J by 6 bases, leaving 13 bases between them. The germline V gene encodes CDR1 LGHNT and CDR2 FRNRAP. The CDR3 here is CASGSPERSNEQFF. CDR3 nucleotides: TGTGCTAGTGGTTCGCCCGAGAGGTCCAATGAGCAGTTCTTC.

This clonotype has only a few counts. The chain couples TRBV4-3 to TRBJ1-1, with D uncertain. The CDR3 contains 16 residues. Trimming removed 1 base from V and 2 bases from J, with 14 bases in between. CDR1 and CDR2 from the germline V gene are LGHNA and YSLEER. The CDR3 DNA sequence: TGCGCCAGCAGCCAAGTTTACAGACGTTCCAACACTGAAGCTTTCTTT. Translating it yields CASSQVYRRSNTEAFF.

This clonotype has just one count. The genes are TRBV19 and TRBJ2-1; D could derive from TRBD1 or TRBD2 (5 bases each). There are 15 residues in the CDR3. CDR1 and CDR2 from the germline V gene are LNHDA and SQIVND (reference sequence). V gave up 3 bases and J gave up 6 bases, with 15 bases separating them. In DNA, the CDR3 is TGTGCCAGTAGTATCCGGGACCGCCCTCCCAATGAGCAGTTCTTC. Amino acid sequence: CASSIRDRPPNEQFF.

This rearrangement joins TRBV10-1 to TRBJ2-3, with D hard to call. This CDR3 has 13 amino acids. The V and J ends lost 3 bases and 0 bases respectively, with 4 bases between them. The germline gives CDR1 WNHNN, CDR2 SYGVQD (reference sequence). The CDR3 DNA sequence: TGCGCCAGCAGTGAATCCAGCACAGATACGCAGTATTTT. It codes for CASSESSTDTQYF.